These 26 T cell receptor beta chains came from one sample sequenced in a study of blood T cell repertoires in COVID-19. Method: immunoSEQ multiplex PCR; TCRdb's copy keeps in-frame clones and lacks some. The sample yields roughly 350,000 clones, 80% to 90% seen once. Sequenced sample: peripheral blood. These receptors came from a woman aged 45-59 years with COVID-19, enrolled during active disease.

V and J are TRBV20-1 and TRBJ2-2; D may be TRBD2 (6 bases). V lost 3 bases and J 6 bases, leaving 11 bases between the germline ends. Germline V lookup: CDR1 DFQATT, CDR2 SNEGSKA (reference sequence). This CDR3 has 13 residues. The CDR3 reads CSASLTSAGELFF. The CDR3 DNA reads TGCAGTGCTAGTCTGACTAGTGCCGGGGAGCTGTTTTTT.

The gene calls are TRBV18 and TRBJ2-7; D might be TRBD2 (5 bases). The V gene's germline CDR1 is KGHSH and CDR2 LQKENI. CDR3 length equals 14 residues. V lost 3 bases and J lost 0, with 9 bases in between. As DNA, the CDR3 is TGTGCCAGCTCACCCGGAGGTGCCTCCTACGAGCAGTACTTC. Protein product: CASSPGGASYEQYF.

A single count supports this clone. This rearrangement joins TRBV5-1 to TRBJ2-6, with D perhaps TRBD1 (6 bases). Germline V lookup: CDR1 SGHRS, CDR2 YFSETQ. Trimming removed 8 bases from V and 0 bases from J, with 15 bases in between. This CDR3 region has 16 residues. The DNA for the CDR3 is TGCGCCAGTTCAAAGGACAGAAGCTCTGGGGCCAACGTCCTGACTTTC. Translating it yields CASSKDRSSGANVLTF.

J is TRBJ2-7 and V is TRBV30; D may be TRBD2 (6 bases). The germline gives CDR1 GTSNPN, CDR2 SVGIG (reference sequence). Trimming took off 4 bases at V and 7 bases at J, with 20 bases between the two ends. This CDR3 contains 14 residues. In DNA, the CDR3 is TGTGCCTGGACGGGAGACATCTACATCGGGGAGCAGTACTTC. The encoded protein is CAWTGDIYIGEQYF.

The CDR3 sequence is CAIRGTGWTEAFF. Here the CDR3 DNA reads TGTGCCATCAGGGGGACAGGGTGGACTGAAGCTTTCTTT. This chain uses TRBV10-3 with TRBJ1-1; TRBD1 matches at 9 bases. Germline trimming cut 6 bases from V and 5 bases from J; bases unmatched to any gene: 4. The germline CDR1 and CDR2 sequences are ENHRY and SYGVKD. The CDR3 has 13 residues.

The chain employs TRBV5-8 and TRBJ2-5; 14 bases are a match to TRBD2. V trimming: 4 bases; J trimming: 4 bases; junction bases outside the gene matches: 6. The germline V gene has CDR1 SGHTS and CDR2 YDEGEE. This CDR3 has 16 residues. DNA of the CDR3: TGTGCCAGCAGCAGGGGACTAGCGGGAGTACGAGAGACCCAGTACTTC. Encoded protein: CASSRGLAGVRETQYF.

The chain combines TRBV29-1 with TRBJ1-1, with D possibly being TRBD1 (5 bases). The CDR3 sequence is 12 residues long. V lost 1 base and J lost 8, with 11 bases in between. Per germline, CDR1 SQVTM and CDR2 ANQGSEA. The CDR3 region has the DNA TGCAGCGTTGAAGCTGGGGACTCGGAAGCTTTCTTT. Amino acids: CSVEAGDSEAFF. Full variable domain (remainder filled in from reference TRBV29-1 and TRBJ1-1): SAVISQKPSRDICQRGTSLTIQCQVDSQVTMMFWYRQQPGQSLTLIATANQGSEATYESGFVIDKFPISRPNLTFSTLTVSNMSPEDSSIYLCSVEAGDSEAFFGQGTRLTVV.

The J gene is TRBJ2-1, the V gene TRBV7-7; 14 bases align to TRBD2. Germline assignment: CDR1 SSHAT and CDR2 FNYEAQ (reference sequence). With V trimmed by 1 base and J by 7 bases, 12 bases remained unmatched. CDR3 length equals 19 residues. CDR3 residues: CASSLGLGTSGSPGNEQFF. CDR3 DNA: TGTGCCAGCAGCTTAGGGTTGGGGACTAGCGGGAGCCCAGGGAATGAGCAGTTCTTC.

The CDR3 loop is CASSLGQITDTQYF. CDR3 coding DNA: TGTGCCAGCAGCTTGGGACAGATCACAGATACGCAGTATTTT. V gene TRBV11-2 combines with J gene TRBJ2-3, with TRBD1 matching over 7 bases. The length of the CDR3 is 14 residues. With 3 bases clipped from V and 2 bases from J, the junction kept 2 bases outside the gene matches. Germline CDR1 is SGHAT and CDR2 is FQNNGV.

The CDR3 reads CASSSGGQPQHF. The DNA for the CDR3 is TGTGCCAGCAGTTCGGGGGGGCAGCCCCAGCATTTT. The V gene is TRBV6-5, the J gene TRBJ1-5, with D possibly being TRBD1 (5 bases). Germline CDR1 reads MNHEY; CDR2 reads SVGAGI. The CDR3 covers 12 residues. V gave up 4 bases and J gave up 7 bases, with 8 bases separating them.

The chain uses TRBV27 and TRBJ2-1, with a tentative D call TRBD2 (5 bases). Germline V gene data show CDR1 as MNHEY and CDR2 as SMNVEV (reference sequence). This CDR3 has 13 residues. Trimming stripped 3 bases from V and 6 bases from J, with 9 bases between. CDR3 DNA: TGTGCCAGCAGTTTGTCGGGGATCAATGAGCAGTTCTTC. Protein sequence: CASSLSGINEQFF.

A remark on this clone: Other DNA variants within this sample encode the same CDR3. The rearrangement uses TRBV7-3 and TRBJ1-1; the match to TRBD1 covers 9 bases. The V gene's germline CDR1 is SGHTA and CDR2 FQGTGA. V shed 3 bases and J 4 bases; nucleotides not matched to a gene: 0. The CDR3 runs to 13 residues. The CDR3 DNA sequence: TGTGCCAGCAGCTTGACAGGGGGCACTGAAGCTTTCTTT. Residues: CASSLTGGTEAFF.

The chain has TRBV30 and TRBJ2-2; TRBD2 matches 15 bases. V shed 2 bases and J 5 bases; nucleotides not matched to a gene: 9. CDR3 size: 18 residues. CDR1 is GTSNPN, CDR2 SVGIG, per germline (reference sequence). CDR3 nucleotides: TGTGCCTGGAGTCGACCGGGACTAGCGGGAGGAAGAACCGGGGAGCTGTTTTTT. Translated: CAWSRPGLAGGRTGELFF.

This chain connects TRBV13 to TRBJ2-7; 7 bases match TRBD2. Germline-derived CDR1 and CDR2 are PRHDT and FYEKMQ (reference sequence). The V and J ends lost 10 bases and 2 bases, in that order; junction bases with no gene match: 11. The CDR3 length is 14 residues. The CDR3 is CATQGGGSPYEQYF. The CDR3 DNA reads as TGTGCCACGCAGGGAGGCGGGAGTCCCTACGAGCAGTACTTC.

The chain recombines TRBV4-1 with TRBJ2-1, with 12 bases matching TRBD2. V lost 0 bases to trimming and J lost 8 bases; unmatched junction nucleotides: 8. The germline V gene encodes CDR1 MGHRA and CDR2 YSYEKL. The CDR3 has 17 residues. The CDR3 here is CASSQDRSLAGGDEQFF. CDR3 in DNA: TGCGCCAGCAGCCAAGATCGCAGTCTAGCGGGAGGGGATGAGCAGTTCTTC.

V gene TRBV7-9 combines with J gene TRBJ2-7; TRBD2 might be the D (5 bases). The V gene lost 5 bases and the J gene lost 2 bases, with 7 bases spanning the gap. From germline, CDR1 is SEHNR and CDR2 FQNEAQ (reference sequence). The CDR3 covers 12 residues. Here the CDR3 reads CASSAGAYEQYF. In DNA form, the CDR3 reads TGTGCCAGCAGCGCCGGGGCCTACGAGCAGTACTTC. Together with reference TRBV7-9 and TRBJ2-7, the CDR3 gives the full variable domain: DTGVSQNPRHKITKRGQNVTFRCDPISEHNRLYWYRQTLGQGPEFLTYFQNEAQLEKSRLLSDRFSAERPKGSFSTLEIQRTEQGDSAMYLCASSAGAYEQYFGPGTRLTVT.

CDR3 nucleotide sequence: TGTGCCAGCAGTTACTTAACTGCCCGGAGTCAGCCCCAGCATTTT. Residues: CASSYLTARSQPQHF. V gene TRBV6-6 combines with J gene TRBJ1-5; no reliable D call. V was clipped by 1 base and J by 6 bases, with 13 bases between them. CDR3 size: 15 residues. Germline V gene data show CDR1 as MNHNY and CDR2 as SVGAGI (reference sequence).

This clone is a singleton in its sample. The chain links TRBV6-1 to TRBJ1-2; D gene ambiguous. The CDR3 has 17 residues. The V gene lost 2 bases and the J gene lost 4 bases, with 20 bases spanning the gap. From germline, CDR1 is MNHNS and CDR2 SASEGT. CDR3 residues: CASSELSPPVSLYGYTF. CDR3 nucleotide sequence: TGTGCCAGCAGTGAACTCTCCCCCCCAGTCTCCCTCTATGGCTACACCTTC.

On this clone: Other DNA variants within this sample encode the same CDR3. In DNA, the CDR3 is TGCAGTGCCCAGGGGGGTACTGAAGCTTTCTTT. Protein: CSAQGGTEAFF. The V gene is TRBV20-1, the J gene TRBJ1-1, with TRBD1 identical over 7 bases. The CDR3 has 11 amino acids. J lost 5 bases, V lost 6 bases, and 3 bases had no gene match. Germline V gene lookup returns CDR1 DFQATT and CDR2 SNEGSKA (reference sequence).

The chain recombines TRBV11-2 with TRBJ1-5; D uncertain. The CDR3 has 13 amino acids. Germline V CDR1 and CDR2: SGHAT, FQNNGV. Trimming took off 10 bases at V and 1 base at J, with 11 bases between the two ends. CDR3 amino acids: CATSGSSNQPQHF. CDR3 nucleotides: TGTGCCACCTCGGGGAGCAGCAATCAGCCCCAGCATTTT. Using reference TRBV11-2 and TRBJ1-5 for the parts outside the CDR3, the full variable domain is EAGVAQSPRYKIIEKRQSVAFWCNPISGHATLYWYQQILGQGPKLLIQFQNNGVVDDSQLPKDRFSAERLKGVDSTLKIQPAKLEDSAVYLCATSGSSNQPQHFGDGTRLSIL.

Only one count was recorded for this clone. V usage is TRBV21-1 and J usage is TRBJ2-7; no DNA check was done on the table's D call, TRBD1. TRBV21-1 is termed a pseudogene. CDR3 length: 13 amino acids. The CDR3 is CASGRDRAYEQYF. CDR3 bases: TGTGCCAGCGGCCGGGACAGGGCGTACGAGCAGTACTTC.

This sequence joins TRBV7-2 and TRBJ2-2; D possibly corresponds to TRBD2 (5 bases). From germline, CDR1 is SGHTA and CDR2 FQGNSA. Trimming removed 4 bases at V and 0 bases at J, with 12 bases between. CDR3 length equals 16 residues. The DNA for the CDR3 is TGTGCCAGCAGCTCCCCGCAGCGGACGAACACCGGGGAGCTGTTTTTT. The encoded protein is CASSSPQRTNTGELFF.

The rearrangement uses TRBV2 and TRBJ1-2, with D unresolved. CDR3 length: 14 residues. V lost 7 bases and J 2 bases, leaving 14 bases between the germline ends. The germline V gene encodes CDR1 SNHLY and CDR2 FYNNEI. Here the CDR3 reads CASTPQEANYGYTF. The CDR3 DNA sequence: TGTGCCAGCACCCCCCAAGAAGCCAACTATGGCTACACCTTC.

The rearrangement uses TRBV7-9 and TRBJ2-5; TRBD1 aligns across 7 bases. Germline V gene sequence: CDR1 SEHNR, CDR2 FQNEAQ (reference sequence). J was trimmed by 3 bases and V by 1 base; bases with no gene match: 2. The CDR3 covers 14 residues. The CDR3 spells CASSLGQGKETQYF. The CDR3 nucleotides are TGTGCCAGCAGCTTAGGACAGGGAAAAGAGACCCAGTACTTC.

The V call is TRBV9, the J call TRBJ1-5; D is possibly TRBD1 (6 bases). Germline V lookup: CDR1 SGDLS, CDR2 YYNGEE. The V and J ends lost 6 bases and 0 bases respectively, with 7 bases between them. The CDR3 covers 13 residues. The DNA of the CDR3 is TGTGCCAGCAACAGGGATAGCAATCAGCCCCAGCATTTT. Translation: CASNRDSNQPQHF. The whole variable domain, filled in from reference TRBV9 and TRBJ1-5, reads DSGVTQTPKHLITATGQRVTLRCSPRSGDLSVYWYQQSLDQGLQFLIQYYNGEERAKGNILERFSAQQFPDLHSELNLSSLELGDSALYFCASNRDSNQPQHFGDGTRLSIL.

V usage is TRBV27 and J usage is TRBJ1-6; 8 bases align to TRBD1. The CDR3 consists of 17 residues. Germline CDR1 is MNHEY and CDR2 is SMNVEV (reference sequence). V dropped 1 base and J dropped 5; count of bases not matched to a gene: 7. The CDR3 nucleotides are TGTGCCAGCAGTTTATTTGGCGGGACAGGCAATAATTCACCCCTCCACTTT. Its translation is CASSLFGGTGNNSPLHF.